The 14 T cell receptor beta chains given below trace back to one sample, sequenced in a study of T-cell reconstitution after alpha-beta-depleted transplantation in children. Library preparation (for TCRbeta) was performed with unique molecular identifiers. One entry per CDR3 protein, called by TCRdb with MiXCR from the PCR reads. The sample gives almost 500,000 distinct CDR3 sequences, over 9.5% of which show up once; 2% is in the top ten. Sequenced here: PBMCs, sampled before TCRalphabeta/CD19-depleted stem cell transplant. These receptor sequences come from a child younger than 10 with inherited bone marrow failure, due to receive a stem cell transplant.

Ten or more counts support this clonotype. This rearrangement joins TRBV6-2 or TRBV6-3 to TRBJ2-1; TRBD1 agrees at 9 bases. Germline values: CDR1 MNHEY, CDR2 SVGEGT. The V segment lost 6 bases and the J segment 6 bases; nucleotides outside the gene matches: 9. The CDR3 has 15 residues. DNA of the CDR3: TGTGCCAGCAGCCCCGTGGGACAGGGTACCAATGAGCAGTTCTTC. Translating it yields CASSPVGQGTNEQFF.

In this sample, this clonotype turned up many times. The V call is TRBV7-8, the J call TRBJ1-6, with 10 bases matching TRBD1. Trimming took 0 bases from V and 7 from J; bases not matched to a gene: 0. The length of the CDR3 is 15 residues. Looked up from germline, CDR1 is SGHVS and CDR2 is FQNEAQ. The CDR3: CASSLAGQGNSPLHF. CDR3 DNA sequence: TGTGCCAGCAGCTTAGCGGGACAGGGGAATTCACCCCTCCACTTT.

This clonotype was recorded many times. The genes are TRBV20-1 and TRBJ2-1; the D gene is possibly TRBD2 (6 bases). Germline CDR1 and CDR2: DFQATT and SNEGSKA (reference sequence). CDR3 length: 14 residues. Between the trimmed V and J ends, which lost 3 bases and 9 bases, there was a span of 18 bases. CDR3 bases: TGCAGTGCTAGTAGGGCCAGCGGGCGGTCTGAGCAGTTCTTC. Its protein is CSASRASGRSEQFF.

At least ten counts were recorded for this clonotype. The chain recombines TRBV6-5 with TRBJ2-5; D is possibly TRBD1 (6 bases). In germline, CDR1 is MNHEY, CDR2 SVGAGI. Trimming shortened V by 0 bases and J by 1 base, and 9 bases separated the two germline ends. This CDR3 contains 15 residues. The chain's CDR3 is CASSYSMDSQETQYF. CDR3 nucleotides: TGTGCCAGCAGTTACTCAATGGACAGCCAAGAGACCCAGTACTTC.

This clonotype was counted many times. The chain carries TRBV5-1 and TRBJ2-2, with TRBD2 matching 13 bases. Germline CDR1 and CDR2: SGHRS and YFSETQ. This CDR3 is 15 amino acids long. With V trimmed by 4 bases and J by 5 bases, 2 bases remained unmatched. CDR3 in amino acids: CASSETSGRTGELFF. The CDR3 nucleotides are TGCGCCAGCAGCGAGACTAGCGGGAGGACCGGGGAGCTGTTTTTT.

This clonotype was detected ten times or more. The chain is built from TRBV5-1 and TRBJ2-2; 8 bases match TRBD2. V shed 2 bases and J 4 bases; nucleotides not matched to a gene: 7. The germline gives CDR1 SGHRS, CDR2 YFSETQ. The CDR3 loop spans 16 amino acids. CDR3 sequence reads: CASSFSSGSLTGELFF. CDR3 nucleotides: TGCGCCAGCAGCTTCTCAAGCGGGAGCCTCACCGGGGAGCTGTTTTTT.

The rearrangement uses TRBV15 and TRBJ2-3, with D hard to call. The CDR3 runs to 14 residues. Between the trimmed V and J ends, which lost 0 bases and 3 bases, there was a span of 7 bases. In germline, CDR1 is LNHNV, CDR2 YYDKDF (reference sequence). CDR3 nucleotides: TGTGCCACCAGCAGAGATCCGCAGACAGATACGCAGTATTTT. It yields the protein CATSRDPQTDTQYF.

This clonotype was counted ten times or more. The chain employs TRBV20-1 and TRBJ2-7; possible D gene TRBD2, 5 bases. The germline V gene has CDR1 DFQATT and CDR2 SNEGSKA (reference sequence). V was cut by 5 bases and J by 4 bases, with 15 bases left in between. CDR3 length equals 13 residues. CDR3 bases: TGCAGTGCTTTCCCGGGAACTACTTACGAGCAGTACTTC. This encodes CSAFPGTTYEQYF.

Many counts were recorded for this clonotype. The chain is built from TRBV12-3 or TRBV12-4 and TRBJ2-6, with 8 positions matching TRBD1. The J segment lost 4 bases and the V segment lost 3 bases, leaving 5 bases of the junction unmatched. CDR3 length: 16 residues. The CDR3 sequence: CASSFQGAVGANVLTF. CDR3 DNA sequence: TGTGCCAGCAGTTTCCAGGGGGCGGTGGGGGCCAACGTCCTGACTTTC.

This clonotype showed up just a few times. The chain couples TRBV11-2 to TRBJ2-1, with TRBD2 matching over 9 bases. Germline V gene data show CDR1 as SGHAT and CDR2 as FQNNGV. After removal of 6 bases from V and 10 bases from J, the junction contained 10 bases not matched to a gene. The CDR3 is 14 residues long. Here the CDR3 DNA reads TGTGCCAGCAGGTTACAGGCGGGGGGGGGCGAGCAGTTCTTC. As protein: CASRLQAGGGEQFF.

This clonotype was picked up many times. The CDR3 DNA follows: TGCGCCAGCAGCCCCAGTGGGGACCCAAACTATGGCTACACCTTC. Residues: CASSPSGDPNYGYTF. The chain is built from TRBV4-3 and TRBJ1-2, with D possibly matching TRBD1 (5 bases). Trimming left V 4 bases short and J 2 bases short, with 14 bases between. This CDR3 comprises 15 residues. Per the germline V gene, CDR1 is LGHNA and CDR2 is YSLEER.

This clonotype was counted at least ten times. The V and J genes are TRBV4-3 and TRBJ2-3, with TRBD1 identical over 7 bases. V was clipped by 0 bases and J by 2 bases; unmatched bases: 14. The CDR3 runs to 19 residues. Germline V CDR1 and CDR2: LGHNA, YSLEER. The CDR3 coding sequence is TGCGCCAGCAGCCAAGATCCCCCAGTGACAGGGTACCACACAGATACGCAGTATTTT. It is translated as CASSQDPPVTGYHTDTQYF.

This clonotype was seen many times. This chain joins TRBV6-2 or TRBV6-3 and TRBJ2-1; D uncertain. CDR1 and CDR2 from the germline V gene are MNHEY and SVGEGT. The ends were cut back, 2 bases at V and 8 bases at J, with 10 bases in the middle. CDR3 length: 13 residues. CDR3 protein: CASSYGGWDEQFF. DNA for the CDR3: TGTGCCAGCAGTTACGGTGGTTGGGATGAGCAGTTCTTC.

As for this clonotype: A much more abundant neighbour one base away suggests this may be a read error. The V and J genes are TRBV5-1 and TRBJ1-1, with a tentative D call TRBD1 (6 bases). Germline lookup yields CDR1 SGHRS and CDR2 YFSETQ. The CDR3 extends over 13 amino acids. The DNA for the CDR3 is TGCGCCACCCACAGGGCACCGGAGACTGACGCTTTCTTT. This translates into CATHRAPETDAFF.